These 10 T cell receptor beta chains share one sample of origin, sequenced in a study of blood T cell repertoires in COVID-19. Here immunoSEQ multiplex PCR was the method, and the copy in TCRdb shows in-frame clones only, minus some. The table includes about 200,000 clones, 79% detected once. The specimen was peripheral blood. These receptor sequences come from a woman aged 40 to 50 with COVID-19, enrolled during active disease.

The sample holds one count of this clone. CDR3 region: CASGDLFSYEQYF. DNA of the CDR3: TGTGCCAGCGGGGATTTGTTCTCCTACGAGCAGTACTTC. The chain uses TRBV19 and TRBJ2-7; TRBD2 is a possible D gene (5 bases). Looked up from germline, CDR1 is LNHDA and CDR2 is SQIVND (reference sequence). The CDR3 contains 13 residues. V was cut by 9 bases and J by 0 bases, with 12 bases left in between.

J is TRBJ2-3 and V is TRBV29-1; possibly TRBD1 for D (6 bases). Germline loops: CDR1 SQVTM, CDR2 ANQGSEA. Between the trimmed V and J ends, which lost 7 bases and 1 base, there was a span of 15 bases. The CDR3 is 14 residues long. In nucleotides, the CDR3 is TGCAGCGCCGCAGGACAGAGTGGCACAGATACGCAGTATTTT. Its translation: CSAAGQSGTDTQYF.

The rearrangement links TRBV6-5 to TRBJ1-5, with D perhaps TRBD1 (6 bases). The CDR3 has 13 residues. V shed 7 bases and J shed 4 bases, with 11 bases lying between them. Germline V gene data show CDR1 as MNHEY and CDR2 as SVGAGI. The CDR3 region is CASMRGTNQPQHF. As DNA, the CDR3 is TGTGCCAGCATGAGGGGGACAAATCAGCCCCAGCATTTT.

CDR3 sequence: CASSPQVWDEQFF. The DNA for the CDR3 is TGTGCCAGCAGCCCTCAGGTGTGGGATGAGCAGTTCTTC. The gene calls are TRBV7-2 and TRBJ2-1; no reliable D call. Germline V gives CDR1 SGHTA, CDR2 FQGNSA. The CDR3 is made up of 13 amino acids. V was cut by 5 bases and J by 8 bases, with 13 bases left in between.

The chain joins TRBV6-5 to TRBJ1-2; D not resolved. CDR1 MNHEY and CDR2 SVGAGI come from the germline V gene. The CDR3 extends over 15 amino acids. V was shortened by 4 bases and J by 2 bases, with 14 bases between the two germline ends. This chain's CDR3 is CASSSLSELNYGYTF. CDR3 in DNA: TGTGCCAGCAGTTCCCTCTCTGAGTTGAACTATGGCTACACCTTC.

V gene TRBV11-2 combines with J gene TRBJ1-2; TRBD1 matches 8 bases. This CDR3 has 14 amino acids. The V segment lost 3 bases and the J segment 5 bases; nucleotides outside the gene matches: 5. CDR1 and CDR2 from the germline V gene are SGHAT and FQNNGV. Here the CDR3 reads CASSLDRVSYGYTF. The CDR3 DNA reads as TGTGCCAGCAGCTTGGACAGGGTGTCATATGGCTACACCTTC.

This clone showed up just once. J is TRBJ2-2 and V is TRBV4-1; D uncertain. V was clipped by 6 bases and J by 5 bases, with 13 bases between them. The CDR3 has 14 amino acids. CDR1 is MGHRA, CDR2 YSYEKL, per germline. The CDR3 DNA is TGCGCCAGCAGGCTTGGAGTTGGGACCGGGGAGCTGTTTTTT. Its translation: CASRLGVGTGELFF.

This chain connects TRBV29-1 to TRBJ2-7; the match to TRBD1 covers 12 bases. Germline lookup yields CDR1 SQVTM and CDR2 ANQGSEA. With V trimmed by 5 bases and J by 5 bases, 10 bases remained unmatched. The CDR3 consists of 15 residues. The CDR3 loop reads CSVLMGRDRGHEQYF. The DNA for the CDR3 is TGCAGCGTTCTAATGGGAAGGGACAGGGGGCACGAGCAGTACTTC.

This clone was seen a handful of times. The genes are TRBV14 and TRBJ2-3; 8 nucleotides line up with TRBD1. After removal of 5 bases from V and 10 bases from J, the junction contained 11 bases not matched to a gene. The CDR3 totals 14 residues. Germline CDR1 reads SGHDN; CDR2 reads FVKESK. CDR3 protein: CASSWDRSVGAQYF. DNA for the CDR3: TGTGCCAGCAGCTGGGACAGGTCCGTGGGTGCGCAGTATTTT.

This clone has just one count. This chain links TRBV6-5 with TRBJ1-3, with D possibly being TRBD1 (6 bases). The CDR3 is 14 amino acids. V was cut by 0 bases and J by 4 bases, with 7 bases left in between. Germline CDR1 and CDR2: MNHEY and SVGAGI. The CDR3 DNA is TGTGCCAGCAGTTACTCGAGGGGGGGAAACACCATATATTTT. Residues: CASSYSRGGNTIYF.